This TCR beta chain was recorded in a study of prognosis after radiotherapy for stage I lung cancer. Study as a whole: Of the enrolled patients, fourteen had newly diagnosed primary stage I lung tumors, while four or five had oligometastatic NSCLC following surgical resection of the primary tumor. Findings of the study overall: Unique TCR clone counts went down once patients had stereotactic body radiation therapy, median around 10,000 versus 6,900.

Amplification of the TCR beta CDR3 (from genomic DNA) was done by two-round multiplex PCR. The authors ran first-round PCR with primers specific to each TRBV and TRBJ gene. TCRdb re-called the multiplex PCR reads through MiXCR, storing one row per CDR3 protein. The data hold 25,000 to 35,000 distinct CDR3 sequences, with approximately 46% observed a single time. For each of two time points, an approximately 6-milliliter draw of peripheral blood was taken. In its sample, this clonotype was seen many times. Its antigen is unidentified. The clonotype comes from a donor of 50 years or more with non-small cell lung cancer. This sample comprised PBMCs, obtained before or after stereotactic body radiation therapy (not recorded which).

For the CDR3, the DNA is TGTGCCAGCAGCTCACAAACAGGGCCCATATATTTT. Its translation: CASSSQTGPIYF. The J gene is TRBJ1-3, the V gene TRBV7-8, with D possibly being TRBD1 (6 bases). The germline V gene encodes CDR1 SGHVS and CDR2 FQNEAQ. The length of the CDR3 is 12 residues. Trimming pared 4 bases from V and 11 bases from J, leaving 12 bases between.